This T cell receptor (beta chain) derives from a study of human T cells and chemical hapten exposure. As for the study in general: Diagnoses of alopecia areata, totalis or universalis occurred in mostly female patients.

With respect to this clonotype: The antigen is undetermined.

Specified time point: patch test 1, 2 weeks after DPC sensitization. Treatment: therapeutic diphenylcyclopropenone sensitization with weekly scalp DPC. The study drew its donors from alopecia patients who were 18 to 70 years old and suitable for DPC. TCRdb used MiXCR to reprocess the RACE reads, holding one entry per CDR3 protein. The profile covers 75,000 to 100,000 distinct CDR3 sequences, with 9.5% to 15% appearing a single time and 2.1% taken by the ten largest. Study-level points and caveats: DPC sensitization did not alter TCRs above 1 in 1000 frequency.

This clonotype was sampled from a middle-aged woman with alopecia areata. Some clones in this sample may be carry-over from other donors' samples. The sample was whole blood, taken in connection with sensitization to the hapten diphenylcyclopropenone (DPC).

The CDR3 DNA sequence: TGCAGTGCTAGAGTGTTGGCTGAAGCTTTCTTT. This encodes CSARVLAEAFF. This rearrangement joins TRBV20-1 to TRBJ1-1, with D unresolved. Germline V gene data show CDR1 as DFQATT and CDR2 as SNEGSKA (reference sequence). V gave up 1 base and J gave up 6 bases, with 6 bases separating them. The CDR3 contains 11 residues.